The source of this T cell receptor (beta chain) is a study of control samples from healthy donors and cancer patients (dated by TCRdb to the early 2020s). The CDR3 contains 14 residues, cysteine and phenylalanine counted. Here the CDR3 DNA is all that survives: 42 bases in frame from base 1. The germline V gene provides CDR1 SGHTA and CDR2 FQGNSA. The junction shows trimming of 5 bases on V and 7 bases on J, and the gene matches do not reach 9 bases of it. The table lists this clone with a count of one. The clone's antigen remains unknown. No base quality information exists; no much larger clone differs at one position. The protocol used for the library was the immunoSEQ multiplex PCR assay. TCRdb provides this immuneACCESS table in a form limited to in-frame rearrangements. Some clones are lacking; in checked studies, under half of them reflect an unresolved V gene, and why the rest are absent is not known. In this sample the table shows approximately 81,000 clones, 85% to 95% of which occur a single time. Approximately 4.8% of the sample is held by the ten biggest clonotypes.

The sequencing sample was made of blood. Recombination joined TRBV7-2 with TRBJ2-5; TRBD2 aligns with 8 central bases. The TCR was taken from a young woman in good health. The DNA is TGTGCCAGCAGCCCTTGGACTAGCCTCCCGACCCAGTACTTC. Its protein reads: CASSPWTSLPTQYF.